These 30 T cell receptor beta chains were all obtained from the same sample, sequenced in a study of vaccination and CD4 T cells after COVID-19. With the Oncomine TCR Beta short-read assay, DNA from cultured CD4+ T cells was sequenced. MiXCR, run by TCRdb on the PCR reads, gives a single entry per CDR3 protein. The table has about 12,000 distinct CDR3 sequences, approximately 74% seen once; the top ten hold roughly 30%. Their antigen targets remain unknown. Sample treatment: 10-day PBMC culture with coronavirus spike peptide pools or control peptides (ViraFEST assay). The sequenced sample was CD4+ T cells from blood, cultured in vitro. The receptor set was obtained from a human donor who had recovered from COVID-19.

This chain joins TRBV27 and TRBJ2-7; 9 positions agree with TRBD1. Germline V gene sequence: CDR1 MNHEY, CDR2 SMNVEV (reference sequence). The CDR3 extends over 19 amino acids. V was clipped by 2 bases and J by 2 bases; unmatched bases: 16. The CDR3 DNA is TGTGCCAGCAGTTTAAGGGGTTTACACGGCGGGACAGGGACCTACGAGCAGTACTTC. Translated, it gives CASSLRGLHGGTGTYEQYF.

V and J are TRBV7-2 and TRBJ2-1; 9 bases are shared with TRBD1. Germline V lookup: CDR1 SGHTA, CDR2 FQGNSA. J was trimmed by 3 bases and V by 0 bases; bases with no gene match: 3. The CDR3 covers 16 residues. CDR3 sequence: CASSLAGTGNYNEQFF. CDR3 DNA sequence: TGTGCCAGCAGCTTAGCCGGGACAGGGAACTACAATGAGCAGTTCTTC.

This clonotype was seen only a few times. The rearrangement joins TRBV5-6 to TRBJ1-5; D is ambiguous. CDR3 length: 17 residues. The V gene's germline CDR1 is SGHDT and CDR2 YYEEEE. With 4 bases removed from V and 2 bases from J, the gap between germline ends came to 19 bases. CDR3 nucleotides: TGTGCCAGCAGCCCCTCGGTGGCCCCGCTTGGCAATCAGCCCCAGCATTTT. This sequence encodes CASSPSVAPLGNQPQHF.

The CDR3 loop reads CASSDSVGGFPGDEQYF. The CDR3 nucleotides are TGTGCCAGCAGTGACTCGGTTGGGGGGTTCCCCGGCGACGAGCAGTACTTC. The chain recombines TRBV6-4 with TRBJ2-7; tentatively, D is TRBD2 (6 bases). Trimming stripped 0 bases from V and 5 bases from J, with 20 bases between. CDR1 is MRHNA and CDR2 is SNTAGT in the germline V gene. The CDR3 is made up of 17 amino acids.

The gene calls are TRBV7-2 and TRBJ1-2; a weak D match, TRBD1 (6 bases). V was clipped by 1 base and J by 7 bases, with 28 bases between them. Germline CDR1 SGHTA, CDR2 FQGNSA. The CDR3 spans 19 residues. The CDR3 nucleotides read TGTGCCAGCAGCTTAGGTTGGGGGCTGGGTCAGGGAGAAGGAGCTGGCTACACCTTC. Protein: CASSLGWGLGQGEGAGYTF.

The chain's CDR3 is CSASDRVGIYEQYF. The CDR3 DNA follows: TGCAGTGCTAGCGACAGGGTAGGGATCTACGAGCAGTACTTC. V is TRBV20-1 and J is TRBJ2-7; 7 bases fit TRBD1. The CDR3 is 14 amino acids. Trimming took 3 bases from V and 3 from J; bases not matched to a gene: 8. Germline-derived CDR1 and CDR2 are DFQATT and SNEGSKA (reference sequence).

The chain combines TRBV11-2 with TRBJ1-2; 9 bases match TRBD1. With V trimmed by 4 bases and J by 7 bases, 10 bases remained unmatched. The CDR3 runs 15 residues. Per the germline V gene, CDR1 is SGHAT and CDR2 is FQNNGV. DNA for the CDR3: TGTGCCAGCAGCTCTCTTTCCGGGACAGGGCTTGGCTACACCTTC. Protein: CASSSLSGTGLGYTF.

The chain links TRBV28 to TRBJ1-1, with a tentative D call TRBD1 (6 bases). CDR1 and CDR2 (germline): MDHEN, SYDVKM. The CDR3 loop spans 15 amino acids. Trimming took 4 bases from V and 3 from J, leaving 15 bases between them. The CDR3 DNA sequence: TGTGCCAGCAGTTCACAGGGTGCTGGGGACACTGAAGCTTTCTTT. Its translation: CASSSQGAGDTEAFF.

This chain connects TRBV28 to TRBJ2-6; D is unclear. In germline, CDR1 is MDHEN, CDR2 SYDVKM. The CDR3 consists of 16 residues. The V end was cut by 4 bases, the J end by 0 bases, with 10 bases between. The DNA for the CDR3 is TGTGCCAGCAGTTCGGCCCTGGGCTCTGGGGCCAACGTCCTGACTTTC. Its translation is CASSSALGSGANVLTF.

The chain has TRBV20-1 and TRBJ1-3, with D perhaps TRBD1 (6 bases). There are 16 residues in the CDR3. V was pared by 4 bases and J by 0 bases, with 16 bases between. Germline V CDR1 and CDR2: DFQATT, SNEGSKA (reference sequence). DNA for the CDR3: TGCAGTGCTACTCTGACAGGCCTACGCTCTGGAAACACCATATATTTT. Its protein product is CSATLTGLRSGNTIYF.

For the CDR3, the DNA is TGTGCCAGCAGTGTTGGGGGCCGCCAGAATGAAGCTTTCTTT. This gives the protein CASSVGGRQNEAFF. The rearrangement joins TRBV28 to TRBJ1-1; D is possibly TRBD1 (6 bases). Germline V lookup: CDR1 MDHEN, CDR2 SYDVKM. The ends were cut back, 5 bases at V and 7 bases at J, with 17 bases in the middle. The CDR3 contains 14 residues.

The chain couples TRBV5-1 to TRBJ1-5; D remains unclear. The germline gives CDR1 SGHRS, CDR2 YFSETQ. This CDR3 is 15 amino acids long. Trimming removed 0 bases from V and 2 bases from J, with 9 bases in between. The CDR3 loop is CASSLAPGGNQPQHF. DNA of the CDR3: TGCGCCAGCAGCTTGGCCCCTGGGGGCAATCAGCCCCAGCATTTT.

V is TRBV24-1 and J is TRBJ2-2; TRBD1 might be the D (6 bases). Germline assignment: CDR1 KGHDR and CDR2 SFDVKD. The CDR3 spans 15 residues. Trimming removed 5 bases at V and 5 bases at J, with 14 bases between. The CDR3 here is CATSGMAGATGELFF. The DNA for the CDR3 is TGTGCCACCAGTGGGATGGCAGGGGCAACCGGGGAGCTGTTTTTT.

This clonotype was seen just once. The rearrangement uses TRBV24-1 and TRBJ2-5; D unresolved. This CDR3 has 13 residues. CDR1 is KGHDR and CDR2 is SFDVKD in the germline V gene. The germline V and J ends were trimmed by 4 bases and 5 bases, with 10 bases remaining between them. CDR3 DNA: TGTGCCACCAGTGACTACCTAAAGGAGACCCAGTACTTC. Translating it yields CATSDYLKETQYF.

In nucleotides, the CDR3 is TGTGCCAGCAGCTCCTCCCCCTCGGCCCACTGGGGAAACACCATATATTTT. Protein: CASSSSPSAHWGNTIYF. The chain joins TRBV7-2 to TRBJ1-3; D gene uncertain. V gave up 4 bases and J gave up 4 bases, with 20 bases separating them. CDR1 is SGHTA, CDR2 FQGNSA, per germline. The CDR3 is 17 residues long.

This CDR3 reads CSASRRGETQYF. The CDR3 DNA reads TGCAGTGCTAGCCGGAGGGGGGAGACCCAGTACTTC. This rearrangement joins TRBV20-1 to TRBJ2-5; D could derive from TRBD1 or TRBD2 (6 bases each). The CDR3 sequence is 12 residues long. Trimming took off 3 bases at V and 5 bases at J, with 10 bases between the two ends. The V gene's germline CDR1 is DFQATT and CDR2 SNEGSKA (reference sequence).

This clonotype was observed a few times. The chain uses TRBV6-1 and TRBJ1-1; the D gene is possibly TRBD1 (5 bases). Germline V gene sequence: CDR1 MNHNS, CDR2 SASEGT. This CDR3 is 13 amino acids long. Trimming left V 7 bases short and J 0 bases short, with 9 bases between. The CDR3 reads CASNLGLNTEAFF. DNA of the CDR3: TGTGCCAGCAATCTGGGGCTGAACACTGAAGCTTTCTTT.

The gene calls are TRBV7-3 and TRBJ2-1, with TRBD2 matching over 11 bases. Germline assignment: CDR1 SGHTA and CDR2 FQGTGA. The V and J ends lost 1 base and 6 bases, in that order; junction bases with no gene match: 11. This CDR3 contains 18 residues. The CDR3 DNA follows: TGTGCCAGCAGCTTAAACGGGACTAGCGGACTAGGGGGCAATGAGCAGTTCTTC. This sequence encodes CASSLNGTSGLGGNEQFF.

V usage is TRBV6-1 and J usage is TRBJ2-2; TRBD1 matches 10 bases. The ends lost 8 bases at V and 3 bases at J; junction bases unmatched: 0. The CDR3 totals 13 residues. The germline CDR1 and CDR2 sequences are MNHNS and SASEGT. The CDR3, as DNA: TGTGCCAGCGGGACAGGGGACACCGGGGAGCTGTTTTTT. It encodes CASGTGDTGELFF.

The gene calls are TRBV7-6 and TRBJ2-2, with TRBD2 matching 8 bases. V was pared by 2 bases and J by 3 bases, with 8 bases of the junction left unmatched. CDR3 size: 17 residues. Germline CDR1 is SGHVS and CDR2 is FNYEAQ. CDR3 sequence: CASSLLGGAGDTGELFF. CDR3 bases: TGTGCCAGCAGCTTATTAGGAGGAGCGGGAGACACCGGGGAGCTGTTTTTT.

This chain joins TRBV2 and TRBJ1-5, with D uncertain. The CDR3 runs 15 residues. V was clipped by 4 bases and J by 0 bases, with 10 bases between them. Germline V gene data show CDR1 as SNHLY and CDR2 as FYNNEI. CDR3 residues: CASSGRRFSNQPQHF. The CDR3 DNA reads TGTGCCAGCAGTGGTCGGCGGTTTAGCAATCAGCCCCAGCATTTT.

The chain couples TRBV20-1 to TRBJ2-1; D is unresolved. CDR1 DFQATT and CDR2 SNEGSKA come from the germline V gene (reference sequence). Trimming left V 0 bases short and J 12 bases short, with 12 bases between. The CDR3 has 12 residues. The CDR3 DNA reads TGCAGTGCTAGAGATGACCCCTATGGGCAGTTCTTC. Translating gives CSARDDPYGQFF.

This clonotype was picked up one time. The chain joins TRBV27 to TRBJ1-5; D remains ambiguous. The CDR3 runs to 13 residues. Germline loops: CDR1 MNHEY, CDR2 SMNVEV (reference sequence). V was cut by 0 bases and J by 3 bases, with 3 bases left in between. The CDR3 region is CASSLSDNQPQHF. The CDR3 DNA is TGTGCCAGCAGTTTATCAGACAATCAGCCCCAGCATTTT.

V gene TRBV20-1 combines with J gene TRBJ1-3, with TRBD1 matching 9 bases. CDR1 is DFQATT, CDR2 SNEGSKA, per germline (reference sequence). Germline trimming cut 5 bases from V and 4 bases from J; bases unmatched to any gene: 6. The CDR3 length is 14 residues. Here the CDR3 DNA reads TGCAGTGCTGGGACAGGGAATGTGGGAAACACCATATATTTT. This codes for CSAGTGNVGNTIYF.

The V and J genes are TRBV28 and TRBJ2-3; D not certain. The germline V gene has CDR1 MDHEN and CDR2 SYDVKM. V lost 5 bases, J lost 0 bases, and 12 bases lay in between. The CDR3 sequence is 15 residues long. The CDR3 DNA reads TGTGCCAGCAGTGGGCGCTTTGCGAGCACAGATACGCAGTATTTT. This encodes CASSGRFASTDTQYF.

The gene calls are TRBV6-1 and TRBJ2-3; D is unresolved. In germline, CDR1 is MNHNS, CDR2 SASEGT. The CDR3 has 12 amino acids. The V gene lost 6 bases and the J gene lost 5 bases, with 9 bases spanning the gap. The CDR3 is CASSLRQDTQYF. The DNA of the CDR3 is TGTGCCAGCAGCCTCAGGCAAGATACGCAGTATTTT.

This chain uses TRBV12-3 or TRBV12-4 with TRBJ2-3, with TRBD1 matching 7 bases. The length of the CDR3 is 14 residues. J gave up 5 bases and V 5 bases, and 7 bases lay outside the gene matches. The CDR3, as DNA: TGTGCCAGCAGTCTCCGACAGGGCGGAGATACGCAGTATTTT. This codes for CASSLRQGGDTQYF.

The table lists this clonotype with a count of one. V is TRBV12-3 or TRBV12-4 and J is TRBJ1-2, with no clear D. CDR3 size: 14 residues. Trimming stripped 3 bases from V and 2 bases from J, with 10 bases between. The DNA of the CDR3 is TGTGCCAGCAGTTTCGGGTCGCAGAACTATGGCTACACCTTC. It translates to CASSFGSQNYGYTF.

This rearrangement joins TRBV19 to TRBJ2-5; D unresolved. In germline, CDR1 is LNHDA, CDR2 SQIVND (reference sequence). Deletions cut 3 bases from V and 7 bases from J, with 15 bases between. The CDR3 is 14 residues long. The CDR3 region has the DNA TGTGCCAGTAGTATCGCAGGCCCCAAATGGACCCAGTACTTC. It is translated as CASSIAGPKWTQYF.

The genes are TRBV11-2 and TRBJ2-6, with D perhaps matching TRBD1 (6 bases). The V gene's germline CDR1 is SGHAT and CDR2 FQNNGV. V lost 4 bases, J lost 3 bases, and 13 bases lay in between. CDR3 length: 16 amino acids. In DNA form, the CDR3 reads TGTGCCAGCAGCTCACAGGGTCGTGGTGGGGCCAACGTCCTGACTTTC. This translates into CASSSQGRGGANVLTF.